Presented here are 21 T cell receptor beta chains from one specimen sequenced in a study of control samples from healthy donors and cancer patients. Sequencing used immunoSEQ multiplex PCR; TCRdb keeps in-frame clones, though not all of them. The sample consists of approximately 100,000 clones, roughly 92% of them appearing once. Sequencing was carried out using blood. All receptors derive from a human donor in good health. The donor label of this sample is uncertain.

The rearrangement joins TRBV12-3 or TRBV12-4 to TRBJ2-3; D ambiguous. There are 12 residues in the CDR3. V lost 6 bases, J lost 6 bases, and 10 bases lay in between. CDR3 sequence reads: CASSNLGDTQYF. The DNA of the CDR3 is TGTGCCAGCAGCAATCTAGGGGATACGCAGTATTTT.

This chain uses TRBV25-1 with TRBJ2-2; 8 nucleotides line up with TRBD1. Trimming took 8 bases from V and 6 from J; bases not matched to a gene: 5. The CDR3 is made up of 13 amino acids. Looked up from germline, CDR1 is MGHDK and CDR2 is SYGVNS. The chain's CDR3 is CASRQGLAGELFF. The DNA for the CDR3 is TGTGCCAGCCGACAGGGGTTGGCCGGGGAGCTGTTTTTT.

This CDR3 reads CASRPTSYEQYF. For the CDR3, the DNA is TGTGCCAGCAGGCCGACCTCCTACGAGCAGTACTTC. The V and J genes are TRBV6-6 and TRBJ2-7, with unresolved D. The CDR3 is 12 amino acids. CDR1 and CDR2 (germline): MNHNY, SVGAGI (reference sequence). V was cut by 6 bases and J by 0 bases, with 6 bases left in between.

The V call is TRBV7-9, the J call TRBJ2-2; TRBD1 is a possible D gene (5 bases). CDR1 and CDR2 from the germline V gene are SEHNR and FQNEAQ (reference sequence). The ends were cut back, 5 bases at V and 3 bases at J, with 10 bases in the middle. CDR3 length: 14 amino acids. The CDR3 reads CASSAIRDTGELFF. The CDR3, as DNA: TGTGCCAGCAGCGCGATCAGGGACACCGGGGAGCTGTTTTTT.

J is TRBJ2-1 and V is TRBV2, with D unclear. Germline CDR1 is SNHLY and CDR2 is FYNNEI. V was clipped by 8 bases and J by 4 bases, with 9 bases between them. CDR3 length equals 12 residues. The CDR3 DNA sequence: TGTGCCAGCGCCCCAGGTTACAATGAGCAGTTCTTC. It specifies CASAPGYNEQFF.

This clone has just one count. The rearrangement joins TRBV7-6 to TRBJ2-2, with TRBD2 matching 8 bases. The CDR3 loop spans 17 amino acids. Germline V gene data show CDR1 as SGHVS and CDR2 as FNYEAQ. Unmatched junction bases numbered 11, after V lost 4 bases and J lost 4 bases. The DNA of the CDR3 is TGTGCCAGCAGCTCGTTTCCGGGGGGGGAGTCCACCGGGGAGCTGTTTTTT. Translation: CASSSFPGGESTGELFF.

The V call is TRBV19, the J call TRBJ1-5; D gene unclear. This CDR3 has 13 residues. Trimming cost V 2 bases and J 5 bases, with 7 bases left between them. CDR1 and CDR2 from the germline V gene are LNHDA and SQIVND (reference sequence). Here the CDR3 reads CASSISGDQPQHF. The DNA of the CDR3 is TGTGCCAGTAGTATAAGCGGGGATCAGCCCCAGCATTTT.

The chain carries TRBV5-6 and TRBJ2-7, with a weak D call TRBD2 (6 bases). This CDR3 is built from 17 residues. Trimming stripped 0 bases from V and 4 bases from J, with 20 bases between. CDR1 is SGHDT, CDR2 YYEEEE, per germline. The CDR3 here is CASSLDGAGPRRYEQYV. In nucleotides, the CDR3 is TGTGCCAGCAGCTTGGATGGTGCGGGGCCTCGGCGTTACGAGCAGTACGTC.

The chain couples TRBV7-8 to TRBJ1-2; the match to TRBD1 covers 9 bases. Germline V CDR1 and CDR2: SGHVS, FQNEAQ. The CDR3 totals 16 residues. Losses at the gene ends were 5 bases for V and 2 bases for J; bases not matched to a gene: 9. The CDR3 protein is CASSKTGQGKNYGYTF. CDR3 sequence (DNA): TGTGCCAGCAGCAAAACGGGACAGGGAAAAAACTATGGCTACACCTTC.

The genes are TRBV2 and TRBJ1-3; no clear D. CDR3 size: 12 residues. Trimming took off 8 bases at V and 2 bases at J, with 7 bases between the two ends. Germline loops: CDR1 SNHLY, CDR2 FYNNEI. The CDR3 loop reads CASGSAGNTIYF. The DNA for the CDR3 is TGTGCCAGCGGGTCGGCTGGAAACACCATATATTTT.

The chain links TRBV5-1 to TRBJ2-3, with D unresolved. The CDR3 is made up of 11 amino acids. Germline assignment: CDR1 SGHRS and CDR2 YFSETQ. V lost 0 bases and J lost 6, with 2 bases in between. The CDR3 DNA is TGCGCCAGCAGCTTGGAGGATACGCAGTATTTT. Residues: CASSLEDTQYF. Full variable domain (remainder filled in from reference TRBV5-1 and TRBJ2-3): KAGVTQTPRYLIKTRGQQVTLSCSPISGHRSVSWYQQTPGQGLQFLFEYFSETQRNKGNFPGRFSGRQFSNSRSEMNVSTLELGDSALYLCASSLEDTQYFGPGTRLTVL.

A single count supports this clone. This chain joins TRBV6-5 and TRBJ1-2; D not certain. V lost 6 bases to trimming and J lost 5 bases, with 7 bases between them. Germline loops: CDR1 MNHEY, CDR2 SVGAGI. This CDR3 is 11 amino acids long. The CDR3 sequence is CASRNRYGYTF. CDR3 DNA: TGTGCCAGCAGAAACAGATATGGCTACACCTTC.

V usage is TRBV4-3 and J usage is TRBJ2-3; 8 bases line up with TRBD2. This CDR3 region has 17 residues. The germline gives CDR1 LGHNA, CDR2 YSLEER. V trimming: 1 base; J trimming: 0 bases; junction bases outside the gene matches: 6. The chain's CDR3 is CASSQGSRGGSTDTQYF. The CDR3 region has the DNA TGCGCCAGCAGCCAAGGGAGTCGCGGGGGGAGCACAGATACGCAGTATTTT.

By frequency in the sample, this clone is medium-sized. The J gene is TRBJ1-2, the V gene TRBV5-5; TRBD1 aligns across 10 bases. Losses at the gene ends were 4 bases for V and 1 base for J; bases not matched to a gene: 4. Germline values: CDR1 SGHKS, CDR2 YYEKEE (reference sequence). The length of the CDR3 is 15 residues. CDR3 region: CASSLDRGFNYGYTF. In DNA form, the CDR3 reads TGTGCCAGCAGCCTGGACAGGGGGTTTAACTATGGCTACACCTTC.

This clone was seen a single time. The CDR3 region has the DNA TGTGCCTGGAGTTTGACAGGGGTGTATAGCAATCAGCCCCAGCATTTT. It codes for CAWSLTGVYSNQPQHF. The genes are TRBV30 and TRBJ1-5; 8 bases match TRBD1. V shed 2 bases, J shed 0 bases, and the junction held 6 bases outside the gene matches. CDR3 size: 16 residues. The germline CDR1 and CDR2 sequences are GTSNPN and SVGIG (reference sequence). The variable domain in full, completed from reference TRBV30 and TRBJ1-5, reads SQTIHQWPATLVQPVGSPLSLECTVEGTSNPNLYWYRQAAGRGLQLLFYSVGIGQISSEVPQNLSASRPQDRQFILSSKKLLLSDSGFYLCAWSLTGVYSNQPQHFGDGTRLSIL.

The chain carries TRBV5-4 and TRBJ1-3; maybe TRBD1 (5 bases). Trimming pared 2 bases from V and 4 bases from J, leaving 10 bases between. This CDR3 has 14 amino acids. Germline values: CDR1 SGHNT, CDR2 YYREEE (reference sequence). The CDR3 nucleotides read TGTGCCAGCAGCTTTTTCCAGGGAGGAAACACCATATATTTT. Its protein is CASSFFQGGNTIYF.

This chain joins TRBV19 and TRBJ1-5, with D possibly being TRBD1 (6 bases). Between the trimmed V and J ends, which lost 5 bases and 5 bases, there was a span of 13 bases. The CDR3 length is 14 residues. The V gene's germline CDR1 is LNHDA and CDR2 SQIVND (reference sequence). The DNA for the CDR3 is TGTGCCAGTAGTGAACACAGGGTGGATCAGCCCCAGCATTTT. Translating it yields CASSEHRVDQPQHF.

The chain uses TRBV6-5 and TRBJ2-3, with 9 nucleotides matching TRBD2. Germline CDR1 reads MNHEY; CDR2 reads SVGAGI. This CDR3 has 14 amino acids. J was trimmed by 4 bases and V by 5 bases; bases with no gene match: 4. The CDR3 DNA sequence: TGTGCCAGCAGTCTGGGACTAGCTGCAGATACGCAGTATTTT. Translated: CASSLGLAADTQYF.

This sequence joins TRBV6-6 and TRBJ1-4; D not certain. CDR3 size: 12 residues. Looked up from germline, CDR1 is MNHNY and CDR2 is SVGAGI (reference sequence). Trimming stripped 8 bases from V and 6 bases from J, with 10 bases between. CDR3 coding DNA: TGTGCCAGCCGGGCCAACGATGAAAAACTGTTTTTT. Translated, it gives CASRANDEKLFF.

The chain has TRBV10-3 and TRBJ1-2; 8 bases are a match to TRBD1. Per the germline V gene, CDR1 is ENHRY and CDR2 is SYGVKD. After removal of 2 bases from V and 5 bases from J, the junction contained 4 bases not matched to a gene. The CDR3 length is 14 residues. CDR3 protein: CAISEDRGRYGYTF. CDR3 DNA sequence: TGTGCCATCAGTGAGGACAGGGGACGTTATGGCTACACCTTC.

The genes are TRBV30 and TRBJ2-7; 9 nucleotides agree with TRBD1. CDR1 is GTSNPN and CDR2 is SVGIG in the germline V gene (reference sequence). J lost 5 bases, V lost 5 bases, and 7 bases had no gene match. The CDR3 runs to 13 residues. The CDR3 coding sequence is TGTGCCTGGGCGGGACAGGGTTACCACGAGCAGTACTTC. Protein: CAWAGQGYHEQYF.